The 17 T cell receptor beta chains in this list originate from one sample, sequenced in a study of T cell responses to AZD1222 COVID-19 vaccine. The assay was immunoSEQ multiplex PCR, and TCRdb's table has in-frame clones only and misses some. The sample consists of 110,000 to 150,000 clones, about 90% of them appearing once. This specimen consisted of peripheral blood, obtained 28 days after the second AZD1222 dose. These TCRs come from an adult who received the AZD1222 COVID-19 vaccine.

This chain uses TRBV11-1 with TRBJ2-1; D is unclear. Trimming removed 4 bases at V and 0 bases at J, with 10 bases between. Germline CDR1 SGHAT, CDR2 FQDESV (reference sequence). This CDR3 contains 15 residues. CDR3 amino acids: CASSSRGSSYNEQFF. In nucleotides, the CDR3 is TGTGCCAGCAGCTCACGCGGAAGCTCCTACAATGAGCAGTTCTTC.

The V call is TRBV11-2, the J call TRBJ2-1; D could derive from TRBD1 or TRBD2 (6 bases each). Per the germline V gene, CDR1 is SGHAT and CDR2 is FQNNGV. The germline V and J ends were trimmed by 1 base and 3 bases, with 16 bases remaining between them. The CDR3 is 17 amino acids. The CDR3 sequence: CASSLVGGTTSYNEQFF. CDR3 bases: TGTGCCAGCAGCTTAGTAGGGGGGACGACTAGCTACAATGAGCAGTTCTTC.

This clone was observed once. The chain links TRBV2 to TRBJ2-3, with 7 bases fitting TRBD1. This CDR3 has 12 amino acids. V lost 6 bases, J lost 6 bases, and 3 bases stayed unmatched. Germline V lookup: CDR1 SNHLY, CDR2 FYNNEI. The DNA of the CDR3 is TGTGCCAGCAGCAAACAGGGGGATACGCAGTATTTT. Translated: CASSKQGDTQYF.

The chain carries TRBV18 and TRBJ1-2; 7 bases are a match to TRBD1. Germline values: CDR1 KGHSH, CDR2 LQKENI. V lost 0 bases, J lost 1 base, and 2 bases stayed unmatched. The CDR3 is made up of 15 amino acids. CDR3 in amino acids: CASSPPGQSNYGYTF. CDR3 nucleotide sequence: TGTGCCAGCTCACCACCGGGACAGAGTAACTATGGCTACACCTTC.

V is TRBV28 and J is TRBJ2-7; TRBD1 agrees at 10 bases. Germline assignment: CDR1 MDHEN and CDR2 SYDVKM. CDR3 length: 14 amino acids. V gave up 5 bases and J gave up 4 bases; unmatched junction bases: 5. CDR3 DNA: TGTGCCAGCAGTAAGGGACAGGGGATATACGAGCAGTACTTC. It specifies CASSKGQGIYEQYF.

This clone was picked up one time. The rearrangement uses TRBV5-1 and TRBJ2-7, with 8 bases aligning to TRBD1. This CDR3 is built from 15 residues. The J segment lost 6 bases and the V segment lost 0 bases, leaving 8 bases of the junction unmatched. Germline V CDR1 and CDR2: SGHRS, YFSETQ. The chain's CDR3 is CASSLGGQDRAEQYF. CDR3 DNA: TGCGCCAGCAGCTTGGGGGGACAGGACAGGGCCGAGCAGTACTTC.

The rearrangement uses TRBV3-1 (or the pseudogene TRBV3-2) and TRBJ2-1; D is unclear. This CDR3 has 15 amino acids. V was clipped by 2 bases and J by 4 bases, with 12 bases between them. Germline CDR1 and CDR2: LGHDT and YNNKEL (reference sequence). DNA of the CDR3: TGTGCCAGCAGCCAACAGGTCGACAAGTACAATGAGCAGTTCTTC. It codes for CASSQQVDKYNEQFF.

This sequence joins TRBV30 and TRBJ2-7, with TRBD2 matching 8 bases. With V trimmed by 6 bases and J by 4 bases, 11 bases remained unmatched. Germline values: CDR1 GTSNPN, CDR2 SVGIG (reference sequence). CDR3 length equals 14 residues. As DNA, the CDR3 is TGTGCCTGTATCAGGCCAGCGGGAGCGTACGAGCAGTACTTC. This sequence encodes CACIRPAGAYEQYF.

As for this clone: The junction does not match germline at one end; this may be a read error. The V gene is TRBV2, the J gene TRBJ2-1; 11 bases line up with TRBD2. CDR3 length: 16 residues. Germline CDR1 reads SNHLY; CDR2 reads FYNNEI. The CDR3 reads CASREGLAGKEHEQFF. The DNA for the CDR3 is TGTGCCAGCAGGGAAGGACTAGCGGGTAAGGAGCATGAGCAGTTCTTC.

The gene calls are TRBV2 and TRBJ1-1; TRBD1 agrees at 8 bases. CDR1 and CDR2 (germline): SNHLY, FYNNEI. With 10 bases clipped from V and 10 bases from J, the junction kept 14 bases outside the gene matches. This CDR3 has 13 amino acids. The CDR3 sequence: CATVPGGAWVAFF. Here the CDR3 DNA reads TGTGCCACCGTACCAGGGGGCGCGTGGGTAGCTTTCTTT.

Written as DNA, the CDR3 is TGCAGCGTTGATTCCCACGGGACAGGGGGAAACACCATATATTTT. Translating gives CSVDSHGTGGNTIYF. The chain employs TRBV29-1 and TRBJ1-3; 9 bases map to TRBD1. The V segment lost 3 bases and the J segment 4 bases; nucleotides outside the gene matches: 7. The germline V gene has CDR1 SQVTM and CDR2 ANQGSEA. CDR3 length equals 15 residues.

The V and J genes are TRBV2 and TRBJ1-2; weak D call: TRBD1 (6 bases). Germline-derived CDR1 and CDR2 are SNHLY and FYNNEI. The V end was cut by 9 bases, the J end by 0 bases, with 14 bases between. The CDR3 spans 14 residues. CDR3: CASYRGGSNYGYTF. The CDR3 DNA reads TGTGCCAGTTATAGGGGGGGTTCTAACTATGGCTACACCTTC.

J is TRBJ1-2 and V is TRBV5-6; TRBD1 is a possible D gene (6 bases). The germline V gene has CDR1 SGHDT and CDR2 YYEEEE. The CDR3 contains 13 residues. V lost 4 bases and J lost 7, with 14 bases in between. The CDR3: CASSLAGASGYTF. CDR3 in DNA: TGTGCCAGCAGCCTAGCAGGGGCTAGTGGCTACACCTTC.

The chain combines TRBV5-6 with TRBJ2-7, with D possibly matching TRBD1 (6 bases). Germline loops: CDR1 SGHDT, CDR2 YYEEEE. Deletions cut 4 bases from V and 4 bases from J, with 9 bases between. The CDR3 sequence is 12 residues long. The CDR3 DNA is TGTGCCAGCAGCCCCAGGGGTTACGAGCAGTACTTC. This translates into CASSPRGYEQYF.

This chain links TRBV11-2 with TRBJ2-1, with D perhaps TRBD2 (6 bases). Trimming removed 3 bases at V and 8 bases at J, with 11 bases between. The CDR3 is 13 amino acids. Germline V gene lookup returns CDR1 SGHAT and CDR2 FQNNGV. The CDR3 sequence: CASSFRENDEQFF. The DNA for the CDR3 is TGTGCCAGCAGCTTTCGGGAGAACGATGAGCAGTTCTTC.

This chain uses TRBV6-6 with TRBJ2-2, with TRBD1 as a possible D gene (8 bases). Germline V lookup: CDR1 MNHNY, CDR2 SVGAGI (reference sequence). The CDR3 spans 17 residues. Trimming took 5 bases from V and 1 from J, leaving 17 bases between them. The CDR3 DNA reads as TGTGCCAGCAGTCCGCGGGGGACAGGCGTGAACACCGGGGAGCTGTTTTTT. Protein sequence: CASSPRGTGVNTGELFF.

The rearrangement uses TRBV5-4 and TRBJ1-2, with unresolved D. V gave up 5 bases and J gave up 3 bases, with 17 bases separating them. The CDR3 has 15 residues. Germline V CDR1 and CDR2: SGHNT, YYREEE (reference sequence). The CDR3 DNA is TGTGCCAGCAGACCCGCTCGGGTCGGGGACTATGGCTACACCTTC. This gives the protein CASRPARVGDYGYTF.